A single T cell receptor (beta chain) is shown here with its context. The CDR3 has 17 amino acids. The V gene's germline CDR1 is SQVTM and CDR2 ANQGSEA. The V and J ends lost 0 bases and 5 bases, in that order; junction bases with no gene match: 12. This sample was included in a study of OX40 agonist ivuxolimab in advanced cancers. Peripheral blood came from all dose cohorts at three timepoints. Data came from immunoSEQ multiplex PCR; TCRdb stores just in-frame clones and leaves some out. The sample carries about 77,000 clones, roughly 84% recorded once. This chain joins TRBV29-1 and TRBJ2-5; 10 bases align to TRBD2. Sequencing was performed on CD4+ or CD8+ T cells sorted from blood, taken in a trial of the OX40 agonist ivuxolimab. This TCR came from an adult with an advanced solid tumor such as melanoma, head and neck, liver or kidney cancer. The CDR3 here is CSVEDRSSGSFRETQYF. The CDR3 DNA reads as TGCAGCGTTGAAGATCGGTCTAGCGGGAGTTTCAGGGAGACCCAGTACTTC.